In its sample, the clone carrying this T cell receptor beta chain was seen once. These data belong to a study of blood T cell repertoires in COVID-19. V lost 3 bases and J lost 3; bases outside the gene matches: 7. CDR1 is LGHNA, CDR2 YNFKEQ, per germline. The CDR3 covers 16 residues. Profiling relied on immunoSEQ multiplex PCR, and the TCRdb table lists in-frame clones only, not all of them. Of about 130,000 clones listed, about 87% were seen once; the top ten hold 35% to 50%. This TCR came from a human donor in a cohort sampled during active COVID-19. Sequences were obtained from peripheral blood. The V and J genes are TRBV4-2 and TRBJ2-3; the match to TRBD2 covers 9 bases. The CDR3 region is CASSQGGGGATDTQYF. Written as DNA, the CDR3 is TGTGCCAGCAGCCAGGGCGGCGGGGGGGCTACAGATACGCAGTATTTT.